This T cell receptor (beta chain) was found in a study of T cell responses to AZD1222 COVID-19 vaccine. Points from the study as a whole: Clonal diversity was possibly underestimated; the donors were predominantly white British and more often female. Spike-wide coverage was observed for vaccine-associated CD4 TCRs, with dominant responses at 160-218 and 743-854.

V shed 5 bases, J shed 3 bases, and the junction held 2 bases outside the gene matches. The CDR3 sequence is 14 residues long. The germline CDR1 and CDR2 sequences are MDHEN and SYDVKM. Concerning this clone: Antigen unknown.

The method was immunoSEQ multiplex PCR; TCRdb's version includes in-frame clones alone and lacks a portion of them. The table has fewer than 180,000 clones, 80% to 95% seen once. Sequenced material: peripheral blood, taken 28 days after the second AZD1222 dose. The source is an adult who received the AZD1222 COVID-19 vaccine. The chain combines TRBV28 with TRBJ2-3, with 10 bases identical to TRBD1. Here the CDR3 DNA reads TGTGCCAGCAGTGGGGGACAGGGGACAGATACGCAGTATTTT. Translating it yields CASSGGQGTDTQYF.